These T cell receptor beta chains were read from a single sample in a study of tumor-infiltrating lymphocytes in primary liver carcinoma. TCRdb analysed the multiplex PCR reads with MiXCR anew, one entry per CDR3 protein. In the table there are around 100,000 distinct CDR3 sequences, about 63% of which are singletons. Material: liver tumor tissue from sampling region 2. Receptors were obtained from a woman aged 55-70 years with primary liver carcinoma and hepatitis B virus infection. Each CDR3 is given with its conserved first and last residue. The D gene is left open where the match is weak. A row's size may be missing; if present it is once, few, many or a size class.

>-|many|TRBJ2-7|TRBV29-1
CSIVIGEPYGQYF
TGCAGCATTGTGATAGGGGAACCCTACGGGCAGTACTTC
>-|-|TRBJ2-4|TRBV6-1
CASSDMAGRRKNIQYF
TGTGCCAGCAGTGATATGGCTGGGCGTAGGAAAAACATTCAATACTTC
>TRBD1|-|TRBJ2-1|TRBV24-1
CATSDWGTDDGEQLF
TGTGCCACCAGTGATTGGGGGACAGACGATGGTGAGCAGCTCTTC
>-|-|TRBJ2-1|TRBV7-3
CGSSLGAYKEQFF
TGTGGCAGCAGCTTAGGGGCTTACAAAGAGCAGTTCTTC
>-|many|TRBJ2-4|TRBV5-4
CASSLAGSGKNIQYF
TGTGCCAGCAGCTTGGCTGGGAGTGGTAAAAACATTCAGTACTTC
>-|-|TRBJ1-1|TRBV4-2
CASILDVWGIYTEAFF
TGTGCCAGCATCCTAGATGTTTGGGGTATTTACACTGAAGCTTTCTTT
>-|-|TRBJ1-2|TRBV10-3
CATSDPYAEGGPGYTF
TGTGCCACCAGTGATCCGTACGCGGAGGGCGGCCCTGGCTACACCTTC
>-|-|TRBJ2-1|TRBV11-2
CTSSLRVAMGNEQFF
TGTACCAGCAGCTTGAGAGTGGCGATGGGCAATGAGCAGTTCTTC
>-|-|TRBJ2-3|TRBV7-9
CASSLRLSETGTQYF
TGTGCCAGCAGCTTAAGACTATCGGAAACAGGTACGCAGTATTTT
>-|-|TRBJ1-2|TRBV6-6
CASSQIGGITF
TGTGCCAGCAGTCAGATAGGGGGTATCACCTTC
>TRBD2|-|TRBJ2-7|TRBV11-2
CASSCAGLAVYEEYF
TGTGCCAGCAGCTGTGCCGGACTAGCGGTTTACGAGGAGTACTTC
>-|-|TRBJ2-3|TRBV11-2
CAGNFGPGRTDTQYF
TGTGCCGGCAACTTCGGACCAGGACGCACAGATACGCAGTATTTT
>TRBD2|-|TRBJ2-1|TRBV29-1
CRMWAGGEQFF
TGCAGAATGTGGGCGGGAGGGGAGCAGTTCTTC
>-|-|TRBJ2-7|TRBV27
CVSSFSRGLSEQYF
TGTGTCAGCAGTTTCAGCAGGGGTCTGAGCGAGCAGTACTTC
>-|-|TRBJ2-1|TRBV6-1
CASSEGGGNEQFF
TGTGCCAGCAGTGAGGGGGGAGGCAATGAGCAGTTCTTC
>-|-|TRBJ2-1|TRBV28
CASRVRGLSSYNEQFF
TGTGCCAGCAGGGTAAGAGGTCTCAGCTCCTACAATGAGCAGTTCTTC
>-|many|TRBJ2-1|TRBV6-6
CASRGEQPYNEQFF
TGTGCCAGCAGGGGGGAGCAACCCTACAATGAGCAGTTCTTC
>-|many|TRBJ1-5|TRBV10-3
CAISPTGNNQPQHF
TGTGCCATCAGTCCAACAGGGAACAATCAGCCCCAGCATTTT
>-|-|TRBJ2-2|TRBV5-1
CASSGTSRPGELFF
TGCGCCAGCAGCGGGACGAGCAGGCCCGGGGAGCTGTTTTTT
>-|-|TRBJ2-5|TRBV11-2
CASISDIGDREYF
TGTGCCAGCATCTCAGATATCGGGGACCGTGAATACTTC
>-|many|TRBJ2-7|TRBV11-3
CASSFGRSYEQYF
TGTGCCAGCAGCTTCGGACGGAGCTACGAGCAGTACTTC
>-|-|TRBJ2-5|TRBV6-5
CAGSEEGGLWPRYF
TGTGCCGGCAGTGAGGAGGGGGGCCTTTGGCCCCGATACTTC
>TRBD2|-|TRBJ2-3|TRBV7-9
CASSSPSGSPQGAQYF
TGTGCCAGCAGCTCTCCTAGCGGGAGCCCTCAGGGTGCGCAGTATTTT
>-|-|TRBJ2-3|TRBV4-1
CASSPRDGGQDTQYF
TGCGCTAGCAGCCCTCGCGACGGGGGGCAAGATACGCAGTATTTT
>-|-|TRBJ2-1|TRBV19
CASSIQGTNNEQFF
TGTGCCAGTAGTATACAGGGGACCAACAATGAGCAGTTCTTC
>-|many|TRBJ1-1|TRBV29-1
CSVEKGMRTEAFF
TGCAGCGTTGAAAAGGGGATGAGGACTGAAGCTTTCTTT
>TRBD2|-|TRBJ2-1|TRBV10-3
CAVGLAGANEQFF
TGTGCCGTAGGACTAGCGGGAGCCAATGAGCAGTTCTTC
>-|-|TRBJ1-2|TRBV13
CASSSQLSEENNYGYTF
TGTGCCAGCAGCTCCCAACTCTCAGAGGAAAATAACTATGGCTACACCTTC
>-|many|TRBJ1-3|TRBV5-1
CASSLTLSTTGNTIYF
TGCGCCAGCAGCTTGACCCTATCCACCACGGGAAACACCATATATTTT
>-|few|TRBJ1-1|TRBV6-5
CASSQAGRGMNTKAFF
TGTGCCAGCAGTCAGGCAGGGCGTGGAATGAACACTAAAGCTTTCTTT
>-|-|TRBJ2-4|TRBV7-9
CASSANRVGDIRYF
TGTGCCAGCAGCGCTAACAGGGTAGGGGACATTCGGTACTTC
>TRBD1|once|TRBJ1-4|TRBV7-9
CASSSSAGQGTTYEKLFF
TGTGCCAGCAGCTCATCCGCGGGACAGGGAACAACTTATGAAAAACTGTTTTTT
>-|many|TRBJ1-1|TRBV10-3
CATRQDMNTEAFF
TGTGCCACTCGACAGGATATGAACACTGAAGCTTTCTTT
>TRBD2|many|TRBJ2-1|TRBV6-5
CASSHGLDGEQFF
TGTGCCAGCAGCCACGGACTAGACGGTGAGCAGTTCTTC
>-|-|TRBJ1-1|TRBV29-1
CSMLTVGDTEAFF
TGCAGCATGCTGACAGTGGGTGACACTGAAGCTTTCTTT
>-|many|TRBJ1-2|TRBV6-5
CASSYSGVGGYTF
TGTGCCAGCAGTTACTCGGGGGTTGGAGGCTACACCTTC
>TRBD2|-|TRBJ2-2|TRBV6-2/TRBV6-3
CASSYSGISGRALHGELFF
TGTGCCAGCAGTTACTCGGGGATTAGCGGGAGAGCCCTCCACGGGGAGCTGTTTTTT
>-|few|TRBJ2-7|TRBV11-1
CASSVGPTSYEQYF
TGTGCCAGCAGCGTCGGACCGACCTCCTACGAGCAGTACTTC
>-|few|TRBJ1-6|TRBV28
CASSVGSSPLHF
TGTGCCAGCAGTGTAGGGAGTTCACCCCTCCACTTT
>TRBD1|many|TRBJ1-2|TRBV29-1
CSVRQGARMDYGYTF
TGCAGCGTTCGACAGGGGGCGCGGATGGACTATGGCTACACCTTC
>-|-|TRBJ2-4|TRBV29-1
CSVETGALGDIEYF
TGCAGCGTAGAAACCGGGGCCCTGGGGGACATTGAGTACTTC
>TRBD1|-|TRBJ2-7|TRBV29-1
CGVGDRGYEKYF
TGCGGCGTGGGGGACAGGGGCTACGAGAAGTACTTC
>-|-|TRBJ1-1|TRBV11-2
CSSSLRRSIPNTEAFF
TGTTCCAGTAGCCTACGGAGGAGCATACCGAACACTGAAGCTTTCTTT
>TRBD2|many|TRBJ2-7|TRBV7-9
CASSPWTSGSYEQYF
TGTGCCAGCAGCCCATGGACTAGCGGGAGCTACGAGCAGTACTTC
>TRBD2|many|TRBJ2-1|TRBV28
CASRENPGLAGVVEQFF
TGTGCCAGCAGAGAAAACCCGGGACTAGCGGGAGTGGTTGAGCAGTTCTTC
>-|-|TRBJ2-1|TRBV10-1
CASKAYRARSYNERFF
TGCGCCAGCAAAGCCTACAGGGCCCGCTCCTACAATGAGCGGTTCTTC